These 9 T cell receptor beta chains originate from one sample sequenced in a study of T-cell reconstitution after alpha-beta-depleted transplantation in children. Study-wide findings and caveats: After one year, T-cell counts and TCRbeta diversity mostly came from new T cells.

Unique molecular identifiers were used to barcode this TCRbeta library. A single record per CDR3 protein comes from TCRdb applying MiXCR to the PCR reads. The sample has about 300,000 distinct CDR3 sequences; roughly 7.8% are singletons. These receptors are not linked to any known antigen. This material consisted of peripheral blood, taken 360 days after TCRalphabeta/CD19-depleted stem cell transplant. The receptors shown here come from a female patient aged 2-9 years who had a stem cell transplant for Fanconi anemia, so the T cells may come from the graft donor.

This chain connects TRBV7-2 to TRBJ1-3; 11 positions agree with TRBD1. Germline lookup yields CDR1 SGHTA and CDR2 FQGNSA. The CDR3 runs to 16 residues. J lost 4 bases, V lost 1 base, and 3 bases had no gene match. CDR3 DNA: TGTGCCAGCAGCTTAGGGGACAGGGGGTCCGGAAACACCATATATTTT. As protein: CASSLGDRGSGNTIYF.

J is TRBJ2-7 and V is TRBV7-9; perhaps TRBD2 as D (7 bases). This CDR3 comprises 16 residues. Trimming took off 1 base at V and 6 bases at J, with 19 bases between the two ends. Looked up from germline, CDR1 is SEHNR and CDR2 is FQNEAQ (reference sequence). In nucleotides, the CDR3 is TGTGCCAGCAGCTTAGTCCTCGGGCGGGGGCGGGGCGAGCAGTACTTC. It yields the protein CASSLVLGRGRGEQYF. The whole variable domain, remainder taken from reference TRBV7-9 and TRBJ2-7, is DTGVSQNPRHKITKRGQNVTFRCDPISEHNRLYWYRQTLGQGPEFLTYFQNEAQLEKSRLLSDRFSAERPKGSFSTLEIQRTEQGDSAMYLCASSLVLGRGRGEQYFGPGTRLTVT.

Many counts were recorded for this clonotype. The chain's CDR3 is CATGGPADTQYF. DNA of the CDR3: TGTGCCACGGGGGGGCCCGCAGATACGCAGTATTTT. J is TRBJ2-3 and V is TRBV7-9, with TRBD2 matching over 8 bases. The length of the CDR3 is 12 residues. Looked up from germline, CDR1 is SEHNR and CDR2 is FQNEAQ (reference sequence). The V segment lost 10 bases and the J segment 4 bases; nucleotides outside the gene matches: 4.

To note about this clonotype: Given a much more abundant clone one base away, this may be a read error. J is TRBJ2-1 and V is TRBV29-1; 9 bases line up with TRBD2. The germline V gene encodes CDR1 SQVTM and CDR2 ANQGSEA. CDR3 length: 11 amino acids. The CDR3 coding sequence is TGCAGCGTTGTGCGGGGGGGTGAGCAGGTCTTC. It specifies CSVVRGGEQVF.

There are a few counts of this clonotype. The rearrangement links TRBV20-1 to TRBJ1-6; 8 bases line up with TRBD1. Germline values: CDR1 DFQATT, CDR2 SNEGSKA (reference sequence). V shed 3 bases, J shed 9 bases, and the junction held 4 bases outside the gene matches. The CDR3 extends over 13 amino acids. The CDR3 nucleotides are TGCAGTGCTAGGGACAGGGTTACTTCACCCCTCCACTTT. Translating gives CSARDRVTSPLHF.

To note about this clonotype: Since a much larger clone is just one base distant, this may be a read error. Since no conserved phenylalanine or tryptophan closes the CDR3, a read error is the likely cause. The chain is built from TRBV27 and TRBJ2-7; 12 bases are shared with TRBD1. The CDR3 totals 16 residues. Germline CDR1 and CDR2: MNHEY and SMNVEV (reference sequence). J was trimmed by 3 bases and V by 5 bases; bases with no gene match: 8. The CDR3 DNA sequence: TGTGCCAGCAGTCCTACGGGACAGGGGGCCCTCTACGAGCAGTACTAC. Amino acid sequence: CASSPTGQGALYEQYY.

This clonotype was detected ten times or more. This could be a read error, since a much larger clone is one nucleotide away. The chain joins TRBV28 to TRBJ2-2, with no clear D. V was cut by 3 bases and J by 6 bases, with 2 bases left in between. Germline values: CDR1 MDHEN, CDR2 SYDVKM. There are 11 residues in the CDR3. CDR3 in amino acids: CASSFAGELFF. In DNA, the CDR3 is TGTGCCAGCAGTTTCGCCGGGGAGCTGTTTTTT.

V is TRBV7-2 and J is TRBJ2-3; 10 nucleotides match TRBD2. Looked up from germline, CDR1 is SGHTA and CDR2 is FQGNSA. This CDR3 comprises 16 residues. J lost 5 bases, V lost 0 bases, and 5 bases had no gene match. The CDR3 is CASSLALAGGGDTQYF. DNA of the CDR3: TGTGCCAGCAGCTTAGCCTTAGCGGGGGGAGGAGATACGCAGTATTTT.

This clonotype was seen more than once but under ten times. The chain joins TRBV12-5 to TRBJ1-1; D is undetermined. Germline CDR1 and CDR2: LGHNT and FRNRAP. The CDR3 consists of 14 residues. Trimming removed 1 base from V and 3 bases from J, with 9 bases in between. The CDR3: CASGLDSSYTEAFF. As DNA, the CDR3 is TGTGCTAGTGGTTTGGACAGCAGTTACACTGAAGCTTTCTTT.